The sequence of this T cell receptor beta chain was determined in a study of blood T cell repertoires in COVID-19. Germline CDR1 and CDR2: MNHEY and SMNVEV (reference sequence). The CDR3 covers 16 residues. The J segment lost 9 bases and the V segment lost 0 bases, leaving 8 bases of the junction unmatched. Clones were read by immunoSEQ multiplex PCR, and TCRdb kept only the in-frame ones, dropping some. Of some 370,000 clones listed, almost 90% are singletons. The clonotype originates from a man between 18 and 35 years old with active or convalescent COVID-19. The specimen sequenced was peripheral blood. The chain recombines TRBV27 with TRBJ1-6; 7 bases align to TRBD1. DNA of the CDR3: TGTGCCAGCAGTTTATCTACGGACAGGCGAGGTTCACCCCTCCACTTT. It translates to CASSLSTDRRGSPLHF.